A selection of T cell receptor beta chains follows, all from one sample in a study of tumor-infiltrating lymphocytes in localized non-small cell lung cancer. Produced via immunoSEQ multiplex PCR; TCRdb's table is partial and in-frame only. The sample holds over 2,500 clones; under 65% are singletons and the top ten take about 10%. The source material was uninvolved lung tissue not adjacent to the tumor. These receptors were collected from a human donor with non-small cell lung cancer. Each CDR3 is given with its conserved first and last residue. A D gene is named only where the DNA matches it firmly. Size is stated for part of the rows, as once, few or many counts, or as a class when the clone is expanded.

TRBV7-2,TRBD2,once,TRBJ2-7,TGTGCCAGCAGCCTAGGGACTAGCGGGAGGGATTTCTCCTACGAGCAGTACTTC,CASSLGTSGRDFSYEQYF
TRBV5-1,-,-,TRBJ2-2,TGCGCCAGCAAGGGGAACACCGGGGAGCTGTTTTTT,CASKGNTGELFF
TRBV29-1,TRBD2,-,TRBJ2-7,TGCAGCGTTGTGGGGAGGGCCAACTCCTACGAGCAGTACTTC,CSVVGRANSYEQYF
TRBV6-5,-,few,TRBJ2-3,TGTGCCAGCAGTTACTCAAGAGGGGGAGATACGCAGTATTTT,CASSYSRGGDTQYF
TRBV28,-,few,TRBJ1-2,TGTGCCAGCAGATCTCTAACCTCAGGTGGCTACACCTTC,CASRSLTSGGYTF
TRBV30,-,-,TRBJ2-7,TGTGCCTGGAGTGAGGTAGGGGGGTACGAGCAGTACTTC,CAWSEVGGYEQYF
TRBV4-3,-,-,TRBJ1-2,TGCGCCAGCAGCCAAGATCGAGACGCGCGATATGGCTACACCTTC,CASSQDRDARYGYTF
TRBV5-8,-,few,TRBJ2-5,TGTGCCAGCTCTGCCATGAAGGAGACCCAGTACTTC,CASSAMKETQYF
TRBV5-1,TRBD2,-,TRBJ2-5,TGCGCCAGCAGCTTGGATGCTAGCGGGAGTGATGAGACCCAGTACTTC,CASSLDASGSDETQYF
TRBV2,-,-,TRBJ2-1,TGTGCCAGCAGTGTTATGCGTGAGCAGTTCTTC,CASSVMREQFF
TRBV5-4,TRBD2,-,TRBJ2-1,TGTGCCAGCACCATCACCCACCGGACTAGCGGGAATGAGCAGTTCTTC,CASTITHRTSGNEQFF
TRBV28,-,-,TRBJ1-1,TGTGCCAGCAGTTTATCAGGGGCGAACACTGAAGCTTTCTTT,CASSLSGANTEAFF
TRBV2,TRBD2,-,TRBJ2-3,TGTGCCAGCAGTGAAGCGCTTCGACTAGCGGGGGTGGGGGATACGCAGTATTTT,CASSEALRLAGVGDTQYF
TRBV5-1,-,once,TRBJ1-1,TGCGCCAGCAGCTCTCCCTGGGCCTTTATCTCGGGCAGAGCTTTCTTT,CASSSPWAFISGRAFF
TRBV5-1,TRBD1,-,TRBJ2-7,TGCGCCAGCAGCATGATCCCGGACAGGGGAGACGAGCAGTACTTC,CASSMIPDRGDEQYF
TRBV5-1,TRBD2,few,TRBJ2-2,TGCGCCAGCAGCTCAGGACTAGCGGGCACCGGGGAGCTGTTTTTT,CASSSGLAGTGELFF
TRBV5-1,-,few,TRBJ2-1,TGCGCCAGCAGCTTGGCAGCAGGGCTTAATGAGCAGTTCTTC,CASSLAAGLNEQFF
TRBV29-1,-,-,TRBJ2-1,TGCAGCGTTGCGCGTCTCGGAGGTTACAATGAGCAGTTCTTC,CSVARLGGYNEQFF
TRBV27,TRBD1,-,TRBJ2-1,TGTGCCAGCAGTCTCCAGACAGGGAGCTTCAATGAGCAGTTCTTC,CASSLQTGSFNEQFF
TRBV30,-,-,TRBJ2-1,TGTGCCTGGGCATGGTCTCCCTACAATGAGCAGTTCTTC,CAWAWSPYNEQFF
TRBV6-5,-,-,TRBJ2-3,TGTGCCAGCAGTTATGGGGCAGGTTGGATCACAGATACGCAGTATTTT,CASSYGAGWITDTQYF
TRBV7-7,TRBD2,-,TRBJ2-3,TGTGCTAGCAGCCGACTAGCGGGGGGCCCCACAGATACGCAGTATTTT,CASSRLAGGPTDTQYF
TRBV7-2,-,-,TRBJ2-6,TGTGCCAGCAGCTTACCTGGGGCCAACGTCCTGACTTTC,CASSLPGANVLTF
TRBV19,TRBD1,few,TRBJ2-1,TGTGCCAGTAGCCGGGACAGATACAATGAGCAGTTCTTC,CASSRDRYNEQFF
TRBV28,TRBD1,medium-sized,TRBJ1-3,TGTGCCAGCAGTAACAGGGGATCTGGAAACACCATATATTTT,CASSNRGSGNTIYF
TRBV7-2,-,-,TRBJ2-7,TGTGCCAGCAGCCGGAGAGGGAGCTCCTACGAGCAGTACTTC,CASSRRGSSYEQYF
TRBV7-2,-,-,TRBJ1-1,TGTGCCAGCAGCTTTGGGGTTGTTGCTGAAGCTTTCTTT,CASSFGVVAEAFF
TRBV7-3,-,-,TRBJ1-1,TGTGCCAGCAGCACCGGGGGGCCACGGAACACTGAAGCTTTCTTT,CASSTGGPRNTEAFF
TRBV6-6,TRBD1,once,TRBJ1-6,TGTGCCAGCAGTGCCGAGAACAGGGGCTCACCCCTCCACTTT,CASSAENRGSPLHF
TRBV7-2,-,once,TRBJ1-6,TGTGCCAGCAGCTTTAGAACGGAGTCACCCCTCCACTTT,CASSFRTESPLHF
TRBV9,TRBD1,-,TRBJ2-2,TGTGCCAGCAGCGCCCGGGACAGGGCCACCGGGGAGCTGTTTTTT,CASSARDRATGELFF
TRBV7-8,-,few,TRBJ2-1,TGTGCCAGCAGTTTAGGCCAGTACAATGAGCAGTTCTTC,CASSLGQYNEQFF
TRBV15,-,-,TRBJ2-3,TGTGCCACCAGCATGGAGGGGGGGCGCACAGATACGCAGTATTTT,CATSMEGGRTDTQYF
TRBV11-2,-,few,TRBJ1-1,TGTGCCAGCAGCTTAGTAGAAGGGAGAGCTTTCTTT,CASSLVEGRAFF
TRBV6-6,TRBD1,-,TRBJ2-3,TGTGCCAGCAGTGGACAGGGGGCAGATACGCAGTATTTT,CASSGQGADTQYF
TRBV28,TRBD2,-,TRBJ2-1,TGTGCCAGCAGTTTGGGGCCCGGGACTAGGGGCCTCTACAATGAGCAGTTCTTC,CASSLGPGTRGLYNEQFF
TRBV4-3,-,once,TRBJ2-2,TGCGCCAGCAGCCGCGGCCCGCCGGCTGGGGAGCTGTTTTTT,CASSRGPPAGELFF
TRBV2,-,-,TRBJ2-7,TGTGCCAGCACTAAAGGACACCTCGACTCCTACGAGCAGTACTTC,CASTKGHLDSYEQYF
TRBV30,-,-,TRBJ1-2,TGTGCCTGGAAGCCTCGGGTCCTAGCTAACTATGGCTACACCTTC,CAWKPRVLANYGYTF
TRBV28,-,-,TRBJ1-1,TGTGCCAGCATAGGGGGGGCCACTGAAGCTTTCTTT,CASIGGATEAFF
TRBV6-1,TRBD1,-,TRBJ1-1,TGTGCCAGCAGAGGGGACAGCGGGAACACTGAAGCTTTCTTT,CASRGDSGNTEAFF
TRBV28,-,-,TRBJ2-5,TGTGCCAGCAGTTTCCCGCCCGGGGAGACCCAGTACTTC,CASSFPPGETQYF
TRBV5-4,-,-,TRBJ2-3,TGTGCCAGCAGCTTGGGGACTTCCTATACAGATACGCAGTATTTT,CASSLGTSYTDTQYF
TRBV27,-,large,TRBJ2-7,TGTGCCAGCAGTTTCTCCAACACCTACGAGCAGTACTTC,CASSFSNTYEQYF
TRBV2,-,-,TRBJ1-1,TGTGCCAGCAGTGGGAAGGGCCAGGGGCGGGGATACACTGAAGCTTTCTTT,CASSGKGQGRGYTEAFF
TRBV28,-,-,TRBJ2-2,TGTGCCAGCAGTTTGGGACATCTGAACACCGGGGAGCTGTTTTTT,CASSLGHLNTGELFF
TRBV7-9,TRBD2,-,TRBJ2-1,TGTGCCAGCAATCCAGCGGGGGGTAGCTCCTACAATGAGCAGTTCTTC,CASNPAGGSSYNEQFF
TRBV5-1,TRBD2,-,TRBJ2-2,TGCGCCAGCAGGAGAAATAGCGGGAGGGCCATCATGAAAACCGGGGAGCTGTTTTTT,CASRRNSGRAIMKTGELFF
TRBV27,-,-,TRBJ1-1,TGTGCCAGCAGTCCCCGACGGTACATGAACACTGAAGCTTTCTTT,CASSPRRYMNTEAFF
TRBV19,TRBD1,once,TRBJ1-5,TGTGCCAGTAGTATAAAGGGACAGGGGTACGGTCAGCCCCAGCATTTT,CASSIKGQGYGQPQHF